A selection of T cell receptor beta chains follows, all from one sample in a study of T cell repertoires in cytomegalovirus infection. TCRdb re-called the reads with MiXCR, one entry per CDR3 protein. The sample lists about 310,000 distinct CDR3 sequences; around a sixth were seen once. Sequencing was performed on PBMCs. The source is a human donor in good health (CMV status not recorded). Some clones in this sample may be carry-over from other donors' samples. CDR3s include the opening cysteine and the closing phenylalanine or tryptophan. Fields, in order: J gene, D gene, CDR3 length, clone size, V gene, CDR3 DNA, CDR3 protein. D genes are given only for firm matches. Some rows have no size entry. The others give once, few or many, or a class for an expanded clone.

>TRBJ1-4|TRBD1|14|-|TRBV6-5
TGTGCCAGCAGTGGGACAGCTTCTAATGAAAAACTGTTTTTT
CASSGTASNEKLFF
>TRBJ2-2|-|17|many|TRBV6-1
TGTGCCAGCAGTAGTGGAGTGGTTTATACGAACACCGGGGAGCTGTTTTTT
CASSSGVVYTNTGELFF
>TRBJ1-2|-|13|-|TRBV7-3
TGTGCCAGCAGCCTCAAGGGGGAGTATGGCTACACCTTC
CASSLKGEYGYTF
>TRBJ2-6|-|16|few|TRBV2
TGTGCCAGCAGTGTTGGTCCATTCACTGGGGCCAACGTCCTGACTTTC
CASSVGPFTGANVLTF
>TRBJ2-1|TRBD2|15|few|TRBV20-1
TGCAGTGCTAGAGGTCTAGCGGGGGCTCGGGGTGAGCAGTTCTTC
CSARGLAGARGEQFF
>TRBJ1-6|-|15|-|TRBV6-1
TGTGCCAGCAGTTCGTTTACAGGGTATAATTCACCCCTCCACTTT
CASSSFTGYNSPLHF
>TRBJ2-1|TRBD2|13|-|TRBV5-6
TGTGCCAGCAGCCCGGGGGACTATCGGGAGCAGTTCTTC
CASSPGDYREQFF
>TRBJ2-3|TRBD2|15|many|TRBV7-2
TGTGCCAGCAGCGCCGGGGGGGTGGGCACAGATACGCAGTATTTT
CASSAGGVGTDTQYF
>TRBJ1-4|-|15|-|TRBV9
TGTGCCAGCAGCGTAGCCGACAGTTATAATGAAAAACTGTTTTTT
CASSVADSYNEKLFF
>TRBJ2-1|-|16|-|TRBV4-1
TGCGCCAGCAGCCCTGGTGGGGGCAGAACCTACAATGAGCAGTTCTTC
CASSPGGGRTYNEQFF
>TRBJ1-1|TRBD1|14|-|TRBV20-1
TGCAGTGCTAGAGCTGGGACAGGGCACACTGAAGCTTTCTTT
CSARAGTGHTEAFF
>TRBJ2-5|-|13|many|TRBV7-7
TGTGCTAGCAGCTGGGGACCTCAAGAGACCCAGTACTTC
CASSWGPQETQYF
>TRBJ2-3|TRBD1|16|many|TRBV10-3
TGTGCCATCAGCAACGCCGGGACAGGGAGCACAGATACGCAGTATTTT
CAISNAGTGSTDTQYF
>TRBJ1-1|-|12|many|TRBV7-9
TGTGCCAGCAGCTTCTCCGGCACTGAAGCTTTCTTT
CASSFSGTEAFF
>TRBJ2-3|TRBD1|16|many|TRBV7-2
TGTGCCAGCAGCTTAGGGGGACAGGGGTCCACAGATACGCAGTATTTT
CASSLGGQGSTDTQYF
>TRBJ2-2|-|17|few|TRBV4-3
TGCGCCAGCAGCCAAGAATATGTGGGCGAGGGCACCGGGGAGCTGTTTTTT
CASSQEYVGEGTGELFF